Presented here are 8 T cell receptor beta chains from one specimen sequenced in a study of regulatory T cells. Primers: 52 TRBV forward and 13 TRBJ reverse. The table came from immunoSEQ multiplex PCR; TCRdb's copy has only in-frame clones and leaves some out. The table has fewer than 13,000 clones, approximately 87% seen once. Sequences were obtained from CD8+ T cells sorted from blood. These receptors all come from a person between 18 and 30 years old with CD3G deficiency.

The rearrangement uses TRBV10-3 and TRBJ2-2, with D uncertain. The CDR3 is made up of 17 amino acids. CDR1 is ENHRY, CDR2 SYGVKD, per germline. V shed 2 bases and J shed 1 base, with 14 bases lying between them. In nucleotides, the CDR3 is TGTGCCATCAGTGAGGTTCCGGGTATTGTGAACACCGGGGAGCTGTTTTTT. Translating gives CAISEVPGIVNTGELFF.

The chain links TRBV10-3 to TRBJ2-7; D remains ambiguous. CDR3 length equals 13 residues. The V and J ends lost 2 bases and 2 bases respectively, with 7 bases between them. Looked up from germline, CDR1 is ENHRY and CDR2 is SYGVKD. In DNA, the CDR3 is TGTGCCATCAGTGAGAACCCAACCTACGAGCAGTACTTC. It translates to CAISENPTYEQYF.

The V gene is TRBV6-1, the J gene TRBJ1-2; D is unclear. V gave up 6 bases and J gave up 4 bases, with 18 bases separating them. Germline CDR1 MNHNS, CDR2 SASEGT. The CDR3 covers 15 residues. The CDR3 bases are TGTGCCAGCAGCGAGGACGGGTCAACTATCTATGGCTACACCTTC. Translated: CASSEDGSTIYGYTF.

The J gene is TRBJ1-1, the V gene TRBV28, with TRBD1 as a possible D gene (6 bases). The germline V and J ends were trimmed by 2 bases and 1 base, with 14 bases remaining between them. CDR1 is MDHEN and CDR2 is SYDVKM in the germline V gene. This CDR3 comprises 16 residues. CDR3 region: CASSLHSGTSNTEAFF. The CDR3 bases are TGTGCCAGCAGTTTACACTCAGGGACATCGAACACTGAAGCTTTCTTT. The complete variable domain, with remaining parts taken from reference TRBV28 and TRBJ1-1, reads DVKVTQSSRYLVKRTGEKVFLECVQDMDHENMFWYRQDPGLGLRLIYFSYDVKMKEKGDIPEGYSVSREKKERFSLILESASTNQTSMYLCASSLHSGTSNTEAFFGQGTRLTVV.

In its sample, this clone was seen a few times. The chain uses TRBV19 and TRBJ2-3; tentatively, D is TRBD1 (6 bases). Trimming shortened V by 6 bases and J by 0 bases, and 13 bases separated the two germline ends. The germline gives CDR1 LNHDA, CDR2 SQIVND (reference sequence). There are 15 residues in the CDR3. This chain's CDR3 is CASSPRTASTDTQYF. CDR3 nucleotides: TGTGCCAGTAGCCCCCGGACAGCTAGCACAGATACGCAGTATTTT.

Of note for this clone: Other DNA sequences from this sample encode an identical CDR3 as well. The chain carries TRBV7-2 and TRBJ2-7, with D perhaps assigned TRBD1 or TRBD2 (6 bases each). This CDR3 region has 15 residues. Germline CDR1 and CDR2: SGHTA and FQGNSA. Trimming removed 2 bases at V and 1 base at J, with 12 bases between. This CDR3 is CASSLSGGGSYEQYF. The CDR3 bases are TGTGCCAGCAGCTTATCCGGGGGCGGGTCCTACGAGCAGTACTTC.

V usage is TRBV19 and J usage is TRBJ2-2; 8 nucleotides align to TRBD2. Trimming cost V 5 bases and J 4 bases; bases outside gene matches: 3. Germline V lookup: CDR1 LNHDA, CDR2 SQIVND (reference sequence). This CDR3 has 14 amino acids. CDR3 coding DNA: TGTGCCAGTAGTCCTAGCGGGCGCACCGGGGAGCTGTTTTTT. Translation: CASSPSGRTGELFF.

V gene TRBV28 combines with J gene TRBJ2-7; the D gene could be TRBD1 or TRBD2 (5 bases each). Germline V CDR1 and CDR2: MDHEN, SYDVKM. V lost 4 bases and J 2 bases, leaving 15 bases between the germline ends. The CDR3 is made up of 15 amino acids. The CDR3 nucleotides are TGTGCCAGCAGTTGGGGCCCGTCGACTACCTACGAGCAGTACTTC. It encodes CASSWGPSTTYEQYF.